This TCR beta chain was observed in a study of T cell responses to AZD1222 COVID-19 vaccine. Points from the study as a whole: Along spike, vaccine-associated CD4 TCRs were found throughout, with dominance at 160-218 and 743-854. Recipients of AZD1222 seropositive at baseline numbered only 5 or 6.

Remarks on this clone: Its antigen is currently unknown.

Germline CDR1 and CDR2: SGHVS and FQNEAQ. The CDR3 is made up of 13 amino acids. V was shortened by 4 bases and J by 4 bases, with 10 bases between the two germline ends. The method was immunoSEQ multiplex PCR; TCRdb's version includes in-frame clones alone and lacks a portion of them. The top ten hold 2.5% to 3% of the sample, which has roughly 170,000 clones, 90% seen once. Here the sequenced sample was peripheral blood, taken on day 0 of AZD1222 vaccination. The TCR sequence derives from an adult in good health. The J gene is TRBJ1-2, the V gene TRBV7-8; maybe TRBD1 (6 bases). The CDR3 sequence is CASSSGQLYGYTF. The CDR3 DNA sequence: TGTGCCAGCAGCTCCGGACAGCTCTATGGCTACACCTTC.